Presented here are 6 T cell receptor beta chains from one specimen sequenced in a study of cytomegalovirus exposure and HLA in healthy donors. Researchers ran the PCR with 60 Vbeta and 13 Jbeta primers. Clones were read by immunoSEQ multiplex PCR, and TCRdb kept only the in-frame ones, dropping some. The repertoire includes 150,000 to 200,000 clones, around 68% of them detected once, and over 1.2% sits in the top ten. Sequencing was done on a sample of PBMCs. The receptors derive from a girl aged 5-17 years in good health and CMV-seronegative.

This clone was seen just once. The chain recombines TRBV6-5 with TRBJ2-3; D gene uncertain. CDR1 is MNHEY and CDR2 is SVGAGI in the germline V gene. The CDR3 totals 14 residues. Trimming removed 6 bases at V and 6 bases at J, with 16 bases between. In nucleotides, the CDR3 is TGTGCCAGCAGCCCACGGAGTGTTCCGGATACGCAGTATTTT. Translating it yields CASSPRSVPDTQYF.

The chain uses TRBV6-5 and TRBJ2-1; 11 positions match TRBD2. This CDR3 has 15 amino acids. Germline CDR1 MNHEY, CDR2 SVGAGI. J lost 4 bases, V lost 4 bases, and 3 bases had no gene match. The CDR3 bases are TGTGCCAGCAGTTTACTAGCGGGGGTTTACAATGAGCAGTTCTTC. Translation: CASSLLAGVYNEQFF.

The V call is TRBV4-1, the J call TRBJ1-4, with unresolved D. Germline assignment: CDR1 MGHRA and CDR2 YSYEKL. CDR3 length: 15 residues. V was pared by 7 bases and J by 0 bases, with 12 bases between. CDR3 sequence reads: CASTARGSTNEKLFF. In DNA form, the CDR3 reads TGCGCCAGCACCGCGCGGGGTTCAACTAATGAAAAACTGTTTTTT.

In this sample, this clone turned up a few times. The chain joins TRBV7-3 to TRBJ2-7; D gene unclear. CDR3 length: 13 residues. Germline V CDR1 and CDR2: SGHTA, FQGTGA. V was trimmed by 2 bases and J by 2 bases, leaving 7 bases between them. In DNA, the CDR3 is TGTGCCAGCAGCTTATTGGCCACCTACGAGCAGTACTTC. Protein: CASSLLATYEQYF.

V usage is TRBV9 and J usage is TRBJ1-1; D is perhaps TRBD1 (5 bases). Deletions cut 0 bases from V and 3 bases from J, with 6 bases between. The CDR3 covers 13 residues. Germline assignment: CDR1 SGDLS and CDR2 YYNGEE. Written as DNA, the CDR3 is TGTGCCAGCAGCGTAGCGGGGGACACTGAAGCTTTCTTT. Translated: CASSVAGDTEAFF. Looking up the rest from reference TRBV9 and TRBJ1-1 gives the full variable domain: DSGVTQTPKHLITATGQRVTLRCSPRSGDLSVYWYQQSLDQGLQFLIQYYNGEERAKGNILERFSAQQFPDLHSELNLSSLELGDSALYFCASSVAGDTEAFFGQGTRLTVV.

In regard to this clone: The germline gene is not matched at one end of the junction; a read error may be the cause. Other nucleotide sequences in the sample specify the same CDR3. The CDR3 DNA sequence: TGTGCCAGCAGTTTATCGGCCCGGACAGGGCCACGAGGCTATACCTTC. Protein: CASSLSARTGPRGYTF. The chain carries TRBV27 and TRBJ1-2; 8 bases fit TRBD1. Germline loops: CDR1 MNHEY, CDR2 SMNVEV (reference sequence). The CDR3 is 16 residues long.